This TCR beta chain emerged from a study of blood T cell repertoires in COVID-19. Across the whole study: T cells, B-cell-depleted T cells, or PBMCs supplied cDNA or gDNA.

One Seattle source followed patients from active infection through their disease course. Clones were read by immunoSEQ multiplex PCR, and TCRdb kept only the in-frame ones, dropping some. The table shows roughly 52,000 clones, with roughly 90% occurring only once. This CDR3 is 13 amino acids long. V lost 0 bases, J lost 4 bases, and 6 bases lay in between. Germline values: CDR1 KGHSH, CDR2 LQKENI. Material: peripheral blood. The TCR comes from a man aged 40-50 years with COVID-19, enrolled during active disease. This rearrangement joins TRBV18 to TRBJ2-5, with D possibly matching TRBD2 (5 bases). DNA of the CDR3: TGTGCCAGCTCACCACCACGGGGAGAGACCCAGTACTTC. It translates to CASSPPRGETQYF.